This paragraph reports one T cell receptor beta chain. These data come from a study of T cell changes during pregnancy in multiple sclerosis. Clones were sequenced by immunoSEQ multiplex PCR, and TCRdb holds only the in-frame ones, with some missing. The sample consists of some 100,000 clones, 90% to 95% of them appearing once. The germline V gene encodes CDR1 MNHEY and CDR2 SVGAGI. The CDR3 is 14 residues long. The ends were cut back, 0 bases at V and 9 bases at J, with 14 bases in the middle. Sequenced here: peripheral blood, sampled in the second trimester of pregnancy. This receptor was identified in a female donor with multiple sclerosis, enrolled in a pregnancy study. This rearrangement joins TRBV6-5 to TRBJ1-2; D is perhaps TRBD1 (5 bases). For the CDR3, the DNA is TGTGCCAGCAGTTACTCATGGACAAAAAATAGCTACACCTTC. Encoded protein: CASSYSWTKNSYTF.